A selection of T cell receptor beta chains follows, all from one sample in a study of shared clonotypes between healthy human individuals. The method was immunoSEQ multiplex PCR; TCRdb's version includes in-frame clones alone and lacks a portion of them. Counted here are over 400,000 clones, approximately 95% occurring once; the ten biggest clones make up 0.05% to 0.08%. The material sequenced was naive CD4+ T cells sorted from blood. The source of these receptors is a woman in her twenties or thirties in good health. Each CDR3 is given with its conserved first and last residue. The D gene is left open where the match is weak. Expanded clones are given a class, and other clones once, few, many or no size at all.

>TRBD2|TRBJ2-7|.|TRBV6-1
CASTWAGEGPYEQYF
TGTGCCAGCACCTGGGCTGGGGAGGGCCCCTACGAGCAGTACTTC
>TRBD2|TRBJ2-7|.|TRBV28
CASSLAGGPSYEQYF
TGTGCCAGCAGTTTAGCGGGAGGTCCCTCCTACGAGCAGTACTTC
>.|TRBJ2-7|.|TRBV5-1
CASSLVSGYEQYF
TGCGCCAGCAGCTTGGTTTCGGGATACGAGCAGTACTTC
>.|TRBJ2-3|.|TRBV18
CASSPPVTSDTQYF
TGTGCCAGCTCACCACCGGTGACCTCAGATACGCAGTATTTT
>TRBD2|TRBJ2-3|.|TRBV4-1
CASSQVAGVEDTQYF
TGCGCCAGCAGCCAGGTAGCGGGAGTCGAAGATACGCAGTATTTT
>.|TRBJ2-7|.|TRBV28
CASSLSPYEQYF
TGTGCCAGCAGCCTATCACCCTACGAGCAGTACTTC
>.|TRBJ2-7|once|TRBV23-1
CASSQDSIGLTYEQYF
TGCGCCAGCAGTCAAGACTCGATAGGGTTAACCTACGAGCAGTACTTC
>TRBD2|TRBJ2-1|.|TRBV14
CASSQVGRGRGLNEQFF
TGTGCCAGCAGCCAAGTTGGGCGCGGGAGAGGGTTAAATGAGCAGTTCTTC
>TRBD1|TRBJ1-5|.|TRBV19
CASSIRTGFKPQHF
TGTGCCAGTAGTATTAGGACAGGGTTTAAGCCCCAGCATTTT
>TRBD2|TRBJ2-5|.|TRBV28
CASSLRSLREGPGKKTQYF
TGTGCCAGCAGTTTGCGATCTTTGCGGGAGGGCCCGGGAAAAAAGACCCAGTACTTC
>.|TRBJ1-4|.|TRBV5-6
CASSRGRDDEKLFF
TGTGCCAGCAGCCGGGGAAGGGACGACGAAAAACTGTTTTTT
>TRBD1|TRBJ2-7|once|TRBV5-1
CASSLEGQGPYEQYF
TGCGCCAGCAGCTTGGAGGGACAGGGGCCCTACGAGCAGTACTTC
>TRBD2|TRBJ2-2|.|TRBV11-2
CASSLISGGRPNTGELFF
TGTGCCAGCAGCTTAATATCTGGCGGGAGGCCTAACACCGGGGAGCTGTTTTTT
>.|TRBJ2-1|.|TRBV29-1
CSVVDLPTEHRNNEQFF
TGCAGCGTTGTTGACCTACCAACCGAGCACCGAAACAATGAGCAGTTCTTC
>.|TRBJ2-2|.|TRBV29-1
CSVSRVSGNTGELFF
TGCAGCGTTTCCAGGGTCAGCGGGAACACCGGGGAGCTGTTTTTT
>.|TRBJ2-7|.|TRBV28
CASSLLQGNQYF
TGTGCCAGCAGTTTACTGCAGGGAAACCAGTACTTC
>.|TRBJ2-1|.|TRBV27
CASSLLLHNEQFF
TGTGCCAGCAGTCTCCTCCTACACAATGAGCAGTTCTTC
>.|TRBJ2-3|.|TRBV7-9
CASSPQGTALTDTQYF
TGTGCCAGCAGTCCCCAGGGGACGGCCCTTACAGATACGCAGTATTTT
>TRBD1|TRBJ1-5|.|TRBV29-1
CSARDREYYSNQPQHF
TGCAGCGCCCGGGACAGGGAATACTATAGCAATCAGCCCCAGCATTTT
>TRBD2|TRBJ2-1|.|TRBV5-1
CASSLTSGSYNEQFF
TGCGCCAGCAGCTTGACTAGCGGGAGCTACAATGAGCAGTTCTTC
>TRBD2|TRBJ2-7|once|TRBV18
CASSTSGVYEQYF
TGTGCCAGCTCAACTAGCGGGGTCTACGAGCAGTACTTC
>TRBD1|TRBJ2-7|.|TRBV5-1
CASSLRGQGRFGEQYF
TGCGCCAGCAGCTTGCGGGGACAGGGAAGGTTCGGGGAGCAGTACTTC
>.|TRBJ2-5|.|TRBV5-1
CASSPGTSGETQYF
TGCGCCAGCAGCCCAGGGACGTCGGGAGAGACCCAGTACTTC
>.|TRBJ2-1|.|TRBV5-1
CASSLAVSSYNEQFF
TGCGCCAGCAGCTTAGCGGTTAGCTCCTACAATGAGCAGTTCTTC
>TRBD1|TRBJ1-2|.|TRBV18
CASSLPDRDSGYTF
TGTGCCAGCTCACTGCCCGACAGGGATAGTGGCTACACCTTC
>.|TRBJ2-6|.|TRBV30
CAWSVQPGNSGANVLTF
TGTGCCTGGAGTGTACAGCCCGGAAACTCTGGGGCCAACGTCCTGACTTTC
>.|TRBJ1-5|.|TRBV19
CASTDGSYSNQPQHF
TGTGCCAGTACGGACGGATCCTATAGCAATCAGCCCCAGCATTTT
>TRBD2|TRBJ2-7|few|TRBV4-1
CASSSRLAGGDEQYF
TGCGCCAGCAGCTCCCGACTAGCGGGAGGAGACGAGCAGTACTTC
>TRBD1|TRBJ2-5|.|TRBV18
CASSQLTGGGETQYF
TGTGCCAGCTCACAACTAACAGGGGGCGGTGAGACCCAGTACTTC
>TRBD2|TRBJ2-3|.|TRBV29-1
CSVLPGWRETSTDTQYF
TGCAGCGTCCTCCCCGGGTGGCGGGAGACTAGCACAGATACGCAGTATTTT
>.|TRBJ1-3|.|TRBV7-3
CASSLGGAGNTIYF
TGTGCCAGCAGCCTGGGGGGCGCTGGAAACACCATATATTTT
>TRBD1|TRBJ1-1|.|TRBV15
CATSRDRGEAKAFF
TGTGCCACCAGCAGAGACAGGGGGGAAGCCAAAGCTTTCTTT
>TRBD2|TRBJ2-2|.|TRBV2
CASSEASGATGELFF
TGTGCCAGCAGTGAGGCTAGCGGCGCCACCGGGGAGCTGTTTTTT
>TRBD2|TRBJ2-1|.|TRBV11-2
CASSGKGTSGINEQFF
TGTGCCAGCAGCGGGAAGGGGACTAGCGGGATTAATGAGCAGTTCTTC
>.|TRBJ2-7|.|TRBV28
CASSLRLNEQYF
TGTGCCAGCAGTTTACGGCTCAACGAGCAGTACTTC
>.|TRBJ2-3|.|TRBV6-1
CASRDGNTDTQYF
TGTGCCAGCAGGGACGGTAACACAGATACGCAGTATTTT
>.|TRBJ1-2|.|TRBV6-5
CASSYVSGNYGYTF
TGTGCCAGCAGTTACGTTTCCGGAAACTATGGCTACACCTTC
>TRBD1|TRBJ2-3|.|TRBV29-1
CSVVQGAQDTQYF
TGCAGCGTTGTACAGGGGGCACAAGATACGCAGTATTTT
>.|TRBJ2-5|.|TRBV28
CASSAPDRKGTQYF
TGTGCCAGCAGTGCCCCTGACAGAAAAGGGACCCAGTACTTC
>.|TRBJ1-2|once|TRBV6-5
CASSYDTSNYGYTF
TGTGCCAGCAGTTACGACACCTCTAACTATGGCTACACCTTC
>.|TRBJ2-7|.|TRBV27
CASSTLQPGPYEQYF
TGTGCCAGCAGTACCTTGCAGCCAGGGCCCTACGAGCAGTACTTC
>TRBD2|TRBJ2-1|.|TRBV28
CASNKRRLAGSNEQFF
TGTGCCAGCAACAAAAGGCGTCTAGCGGGAAGCAATGAGCAGTTCTTC
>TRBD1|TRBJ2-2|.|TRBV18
CASSPTGAPTGELFF
TGTGCCAGCTCACCCACAGGGGCCCCCACCGGGGAGCTGTTTTTT
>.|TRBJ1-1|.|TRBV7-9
CASSSSGGANTEAFF
TGTGCCAGCAGCTCATCGGGGGGCGCGAACACTGAAGCTTTCTTT
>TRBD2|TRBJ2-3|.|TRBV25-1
CASSELGLAGTDTQYF
TGTGCCAGCAGTGAATTAGGCCTAGCGGGAACAGATACGCAGTATTTT
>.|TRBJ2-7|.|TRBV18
CASSPGTQVTSYEQYF
TGTGCCAGCTCACCCGGTACACAAGTGACCTCCTACGAGCAGTACTTC